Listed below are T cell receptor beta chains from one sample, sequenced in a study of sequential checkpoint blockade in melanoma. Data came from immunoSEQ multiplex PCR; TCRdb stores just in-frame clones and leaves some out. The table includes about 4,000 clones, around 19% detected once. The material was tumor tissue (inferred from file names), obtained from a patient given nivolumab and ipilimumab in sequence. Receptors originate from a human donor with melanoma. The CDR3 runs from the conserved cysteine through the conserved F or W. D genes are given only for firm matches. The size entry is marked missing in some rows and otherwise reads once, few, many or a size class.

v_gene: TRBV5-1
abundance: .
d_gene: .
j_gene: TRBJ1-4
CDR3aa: CASSLAGGGNEKLFF
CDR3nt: TGCGCCAGCAGCTTGGCTGGGGGGGGTAATGAAAAACTGTTTTTT

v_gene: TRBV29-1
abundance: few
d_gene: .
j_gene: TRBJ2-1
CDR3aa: CSPRAIDNEQFF
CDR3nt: TGCAGCCCTCGAGCCATTGACAATGAGCAGTTCTTC

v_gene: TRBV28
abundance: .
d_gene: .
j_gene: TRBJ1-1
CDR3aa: CASSFHPKGSTEAFF
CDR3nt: TGTGCCAGCAGTTTTCACCCTAAAGGGAGCACTGAAGCTTTCTTT

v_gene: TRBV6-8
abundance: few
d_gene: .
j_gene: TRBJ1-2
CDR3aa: CASSVGGDQGYTF
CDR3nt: TGTGCCAGCAGTGTAGGAGGGGATCAAGGCTACACCTTC

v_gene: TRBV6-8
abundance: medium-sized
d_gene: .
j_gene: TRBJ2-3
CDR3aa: CASSDRDTADTQYF
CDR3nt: TGTGCCAGCAGTGACCGGGACACCGCTGATACGCAGTATTTT

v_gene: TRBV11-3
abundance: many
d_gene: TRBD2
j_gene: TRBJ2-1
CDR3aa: CASSLEVGGGNNEQFF
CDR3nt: TGTGCCAGCAGCTTGGAGGTTGGCGGGGGAAACAATGAGCAGTTCTTC

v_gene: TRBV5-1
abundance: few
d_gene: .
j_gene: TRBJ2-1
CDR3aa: CASSLEAGSYNEQFF
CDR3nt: TGCGCCAGCAGCTTGGAAGCAGGGTCCTACAATGAGCAGTTCTTC

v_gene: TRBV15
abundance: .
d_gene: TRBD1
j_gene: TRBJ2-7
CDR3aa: CATSRPGQGAREQYF
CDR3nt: TGTGCCACCAGCAGGCCGGGACAGGGGGCTAGGGAGCAGTACTTC

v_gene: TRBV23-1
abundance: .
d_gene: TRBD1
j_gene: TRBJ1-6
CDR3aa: CASSLNTGTGGGSPLHF
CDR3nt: TGCGCCAGCAGTCTAAACACCGGGACAGGGGGTGGCTCACCCCTCCACTTT

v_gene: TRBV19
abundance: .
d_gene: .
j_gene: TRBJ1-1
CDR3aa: CASSYRQGNMNTEAFF
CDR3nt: TGTGCCAGTAGCTATCGGCAGGGGAACATGAACACTGAAGCTTTCTTT

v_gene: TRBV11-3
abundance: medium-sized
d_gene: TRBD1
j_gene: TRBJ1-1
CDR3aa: CASSQRATGLNTEAFF
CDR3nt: TGTGCCAGCAGCCAAAGGGCGACAGGGCTGAACACTGAAGCTTTCTTT

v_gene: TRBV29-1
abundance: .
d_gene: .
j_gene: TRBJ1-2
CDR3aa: CSVPIAANYGYTF
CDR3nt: TGCAGCGTCCCCATCGCAGCTAACTATGGCTACACCTTC